The sequence of this T cell receptor (beta chain) was determined in a study of T-cell memory formation after mild COVID-19. Overall study: Largely, the TCR clusters proved donor specific.

Findings of the study overall: Clones shrinking between day 15 and 85 showed a balanced CD4/CD8 split, and those that grew later tilted toward CD4+. The finding that pre-infection memory included some responding clones suggested that cross-reactive memory joined.

5'RACE with constant-segment primers yielded barcoded, UMI-tagged TCR alpha and TCR beta cDNA libraries. TCRdb itself ran the 5' RACE reads through MiXCR, one entry per CDR3 protein. The sample holds about 270,000 distinct CDR3 sequences; 15% to 20% are singletons and the top ten take 20% to 25%. This clonotype was recorded at least ten times. The antigen is unknown. This sequence originates from a man aged 18 to 30 who had mild COVID-19 (a few samples of this study predate the infection). Cell type and time point are not known. Sequencing used PBMCs or a T cell subset sorted from them (not recorded which).

CDR3 nucleotides: TGTGCCAGCAGCTTTCCAGGAAACACCATATATTTT. This encodes CASSFPGNTIYF. The chain is built from TRBV28 and TRBJ1-3; D is unresolved. Germline lookup yields CDR1 MDHEN and CDR2 SYDVKM. The germline V and J ends were trimmed by 6 bases and 4 bases, with 7 bases remaining between them. The CDR3 is 12 amino acids. The full variable domain, with the rest looked up from reference TRBV28 and TRBJ1-3, is DVKVTQSSRYLVKRTGEKVFLECVQDMDHENMFWYRQDPGLGLRLIYFSYDVKMKEKGDIPEGYSVSREKKERFSLILESASTNQTSMYLCASSFPGNTIYFGEGSWLTVV.